Presented here are 13 T cell receptor beta chains from one specimen sequenced in a study of blood T cell repertoires in COVID-19. Generated by immunoSEQ multiplex PCR, the TCRdb table keeps only in-frame clones and is missing some. The sample records roughly 160,000 clones, 70% to 90% being singletons. The sequencing input was peripheral blood. The receptors were sampled from a man aged 40-55 years with acute or convalescent COVID-19.

The chain joins TRBV6-5 to TRBJ2-1; 7 bases fit TRBD2. Germline V gene sequence: CDR1 MNHEY, CDR2 SVGAGI. V was clipped by 8 bases and J by 7 bases; unmatched bases: 8. The CDR3 runs 13 residues. CDR3 sequence (DNA): TGTGCCAGCGGAACTTGGGGGGGGAATGAGCAGTTCTTC. Translating it yields CASGTWGGNEQFF.

This clone was seen at least ten times. V and J are TRBV2 and TRBJ1-4, with 8 bases identical to TRBD1. The junction had 6 bases not matched to a gene; V was cut back by 7 bases and J by 5 bases. CDR1 and CDR2 from the germline V gene are SNHLY and FYNNEI. The CDR3 extends over 14 amino acids. CDR3: CASIITGGNEKLFF. DNA for the CDR3: TGTGCCAGCATTATAACAGGGGGAAATGAAAAACTGTTTTTT.

The V and J genes are TRBV28 and TRBJ1-1; no firm D call. The CDR3 spans 12 residues. The germline V gene encodes CDR1 MDHEN and CDR2 SYDVKM. V gave up 5 bases and J gave up 9 bases, with 13 bases separating them. The CDR3 coding sequence is TGTGCCAGCAGTCCTCTATACCCCCAAGCTTTCTTT. Protein product: CASSPLYPQAFF. The full variable domain, with the rest looked up from reference TRBV28 and TRBJ1-1, is DVKVTQSSRYLVKRTGEKVFLECVQDMDHENMFWYRQDPGLGLRLIYFSYDVKMKEKGDIPEGYSVSREKKERFSLILESASTNQTSMYLCASSPLYPQAFFGQGTRLTVV.

The chain uses TRBV19 and TRBJ1-2; D call uncertain. V lost 2 bases to trimming and J lost 4 bases, with 11 bases between them. The germline CDR1 and CDR2 sequences are LNHDA and SQIVND (reference sequence). This CDR3 has 14 residues. CDR3 bases: TGTGCCAGTAGTATACCAGGAAAGGTCTATGGCTACACCTTC. This gives the protein CASSIPGKVYGYTF.

V and J are TRBV6-2 or TRBV6-3 and TRBJ1-3; 7 bases are a match to TRBD1. Germline CDR1 and CDR2: MNHEY and SVGEGT. The CDR3 has 16 residues. The junction had 8 bases not matched to a gene; V was cut back by 6 bases and J by 0 bases. The CDR3 coding sequence is TGTGCCAGCAGCTCCCCCGACAGGGTCTCTGGAAACACCATATATTTT. As protein: CASSSPDRVSGNTIYF.

This chain connects TRBV12-3 or TRBV12-4 to TRBJ1-2; tentatively, D is TRBD1 (5 bases). The ends were cut back, 2 bases at V and 3 bases at J, with 7 bases in the middle. There are 13 residues in the CDR3. The CDR3 here is CASSLTGYYGYTF. DNA for the CDR3: TGTGCCAGCAGTTTAACAGGTTACTATGGCTACACCTTC.

V gene TRBV2 combines with J gene TRBJ1-6, with D possibly matching TRBD1 (6 bases). The CDR3 loop spans 13 amino acids. CDR1 is SNHLY and CDR2 is FYNNEI in the germline V gene. Trimming cost V 7 bases and J 4 bases, with 8 bases left between them. DNA for the CDR3: TGTGCCAGCAAGACAGGTTATAATTCACCCCTCCACTTT. Amino acid sequence: CASKTGYNSPLHF.

The chain links TRBV3-1 (or the pseudogene TRBV3-2) to TRBJ2-1; D uncertain. The V end lost 2 bases, the J end lost 4 bases, and 15 bases lay between the germline ends. Germline-derived CDR1 and CDR2 are LGHDT and YNNKEL (reference sequence). This CDR3 is 16 amino acids long. The CDR3 region is CASSQFPPATYNEQFF. CDR3 DNA: TGTGCCAGCAGCCAATTCCCGCCCGCTACTTACAATGAGCAGTTCTTC.

The rearrangement joins TRBV5-4 to TRBJ2-5; 13 positions agree with TRBD2. V shed 5 bases, J shed 0 bases, and the junction held 4 bases outside the gene matches. This CDR3 contains 16 residues. Germline loops: CDR1 SGHNT, CDR2 YYREEE (reference sequence). The DNA of the CDR3 is TGTGCCAGCAGACGGGGACTAGCGGGGAACCAAGAGACCCAGTACTTC. The encoded protein is CASRRGLAGNQETQYF.

The J gene is TRBJ1-5, the V gene TRBV9; D is unclear. The CDR3 extends over 15 amino acids. The germline CDR1 and CDR2 sequences are SGDLS and YYNGEE. V dropped 0 bases and J dropped 0 bases, with 7 bases sitting between them. DNA of the CDR3: TGTGCCAGCAGCGTAGGTGGCAATAGCAATCAGCCCCAGCATTTT. It is translated as CASSVGGNSNQPQHF.

This sequence joins TRBV2 and TRBJ2-7; weak D call: TRBD1 (6 bases). Germline CDR1 and CDR2: SNHLY and FYNNEI. This CDR3 contains 12 residues. V was clipped by 7 bases and J by 1 base, with 8 bases between them. The CDR3 loop is CASNRDSYEQYF. As DNA, the CDR3 is TGTGCCAGCAACAGGGATTCCTACGAGCAGTACTTC.

The chain couples TRBV7-9 to TRBJ2-1; D gene uncertain. CDR1 and CDR2 (germline): SEHNR, FQNEAQ (reference sequence). The CDR3 extends over 14 amino acids. The ends were cut back, 1 base at V and 5 bases at J, with 9 bases in the middle. CDR3 loop: CASSLVLPHNEQFF. CDR3 DNA sequence: TGTGCCAGCAGCTTAGTTCTCCCCCACAATGAGCAGTTCTTC.

The chain links TRBV24-1 to TRBJ2-3; perhaps TRBD2 as D (5 bases). Germline V gene data show CDR1 as KGHDR and CDR2 as SFDVKD. The length of the CDR3 is 16 residues. Trimming cost V 3 bases and J 0 bases, with 12 bases left between them. CDR3: CATSDPLGGSTDTQYF. The DNA for the CDR3 is TGTGCCACCAGTGATCCCCTAGGCGGGAGCACAGATACGCAGTATTTT.